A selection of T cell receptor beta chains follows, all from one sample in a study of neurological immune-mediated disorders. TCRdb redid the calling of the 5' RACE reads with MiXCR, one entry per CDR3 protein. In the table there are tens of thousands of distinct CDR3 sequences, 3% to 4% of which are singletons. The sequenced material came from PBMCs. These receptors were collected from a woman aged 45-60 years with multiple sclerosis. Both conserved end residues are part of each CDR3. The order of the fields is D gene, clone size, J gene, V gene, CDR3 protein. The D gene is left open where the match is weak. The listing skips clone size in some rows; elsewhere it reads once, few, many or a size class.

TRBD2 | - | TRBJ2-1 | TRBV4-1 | CASSQTPLADHNEQFF
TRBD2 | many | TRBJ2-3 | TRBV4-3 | CASSQVSGGGPDTQYF
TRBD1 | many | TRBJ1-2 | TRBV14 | CASSPGDRVKYGYTF
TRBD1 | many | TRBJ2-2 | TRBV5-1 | CASSLAPQGANTGELFF
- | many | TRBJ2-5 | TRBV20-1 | CSATGLPRGTQYF
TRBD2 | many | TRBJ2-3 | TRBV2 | CASSGTSGRRGDTQYF
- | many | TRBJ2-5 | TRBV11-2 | CASSLTAGQQETQYF
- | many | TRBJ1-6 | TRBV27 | CASRAAGNNSPLNF
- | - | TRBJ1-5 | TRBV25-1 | CASGTGRQPQNF
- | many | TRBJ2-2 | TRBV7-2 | CASSLSSEGELFF
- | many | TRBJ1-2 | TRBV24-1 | CATSDLGHGYTF
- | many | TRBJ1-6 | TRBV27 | CASSSGSMSSPLHF
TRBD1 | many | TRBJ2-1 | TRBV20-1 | CSASGPGQYYNEQFF
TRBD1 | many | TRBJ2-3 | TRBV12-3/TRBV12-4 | CASSSGTASTDTQYF
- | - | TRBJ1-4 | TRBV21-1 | CAKEKLFF
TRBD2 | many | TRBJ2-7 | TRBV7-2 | CASSPSGGQRSYEQYF
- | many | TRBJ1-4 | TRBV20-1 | CSARTDGSEKLFF
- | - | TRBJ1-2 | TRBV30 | CAWRWGGGYTF
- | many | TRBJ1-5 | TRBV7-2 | CASSLEARRSNQPQHF
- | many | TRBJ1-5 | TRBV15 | CATSRAGNGNQPQHF
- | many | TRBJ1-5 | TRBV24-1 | CATSEGGGINQPQNF
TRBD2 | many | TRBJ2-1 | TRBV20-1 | CSARGLAGVLLYNEQFF
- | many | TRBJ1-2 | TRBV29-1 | CSVDFGYTF
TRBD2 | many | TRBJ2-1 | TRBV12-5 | CASGLGVAGNFNEQFF
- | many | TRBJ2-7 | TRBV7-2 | CASSTAARVPRGEQYF
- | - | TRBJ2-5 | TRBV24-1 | CATSAQGWQETQYF
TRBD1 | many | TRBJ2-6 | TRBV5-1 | CASSRTTGLSFSGANVLTF
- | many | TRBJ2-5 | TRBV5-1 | CASGSDGAQETQYF
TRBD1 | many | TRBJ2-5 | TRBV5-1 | CASSFGQDETQYF
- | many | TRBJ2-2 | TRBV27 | CASSLRAGELFF
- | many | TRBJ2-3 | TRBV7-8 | CASSLQGEGTDTQYF
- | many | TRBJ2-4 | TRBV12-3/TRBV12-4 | CASSPGHIQYF
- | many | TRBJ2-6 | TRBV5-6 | CASSLGGSGANVLTF
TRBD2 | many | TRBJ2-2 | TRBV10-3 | CAIRDFAGADTGELFF
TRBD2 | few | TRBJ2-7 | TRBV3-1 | CASSQDLTSGQEQYF
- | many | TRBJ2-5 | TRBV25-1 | CASNPGQHIGETQYF
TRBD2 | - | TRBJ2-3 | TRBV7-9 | CASSPGTSGNTDTQYF
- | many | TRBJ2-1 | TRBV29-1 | CSVAGILYNEQFF
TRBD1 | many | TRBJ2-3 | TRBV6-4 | CASSDSLTGADTQYF
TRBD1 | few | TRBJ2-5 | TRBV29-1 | CSVAGTGDGTQYF
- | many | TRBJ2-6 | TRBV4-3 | CASSLSGAGSGANVLTF
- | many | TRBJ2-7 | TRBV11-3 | CASSLGSGATTYEQYF
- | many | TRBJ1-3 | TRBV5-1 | CASSLGPEDTIYF
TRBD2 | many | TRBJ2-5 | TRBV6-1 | CASSVGTSGFPLQETQYF
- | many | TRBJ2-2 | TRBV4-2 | CASSQESSGTGELFF
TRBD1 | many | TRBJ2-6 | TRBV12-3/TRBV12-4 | CASSRQGAGANVLTF
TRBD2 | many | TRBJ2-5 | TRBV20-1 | CSARKTSGRGETQYF
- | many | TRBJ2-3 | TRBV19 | CASSILDTQYF
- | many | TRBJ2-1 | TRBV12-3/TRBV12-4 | CASSFRTLSDNEQFF
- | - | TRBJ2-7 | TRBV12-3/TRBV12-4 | CASSLLANEQYF
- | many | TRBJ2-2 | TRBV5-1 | CASSPGTGELFF
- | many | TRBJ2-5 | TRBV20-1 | CSAELGGETQYF
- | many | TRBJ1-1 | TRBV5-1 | CASNRGGGANTEAFF
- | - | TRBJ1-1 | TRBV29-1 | CSTIRDTDCFF
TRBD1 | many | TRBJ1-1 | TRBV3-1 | CASSQGGTDEAFF
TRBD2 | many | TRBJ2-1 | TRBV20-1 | CSARRASGSYNEQFF
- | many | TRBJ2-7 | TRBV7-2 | CASSTRTSAAYEQYF
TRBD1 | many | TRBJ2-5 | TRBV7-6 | CASSLGTGSWETQYF
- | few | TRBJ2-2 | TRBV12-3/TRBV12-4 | CASRPRLIINTGELFF